These T cell receptor beta chains were read from a single sample in a study of T cell responses to AZD1222 COVID-19 vaccine. Method: immunoSEQ multiplex PCR; TCRdb's copy keeps in-frame clones and lacks some. The sample lists about 180,000 clones, roughly 91% occurring once. The sample in question was peripheral blood, obtained on day 0 of AZD1222 vaccination. These receptors originate from an adult in good health. The CDR3 runs from the conserved cysteine through the conserved F or W. The D gene is left open where the match is weak. Where a row states a size, it is once, few, many or the class of an expanded clone; other rows omit it.

NA,TRBV2,TRBJ1-5,once,CASSENLGDNQPQHF,TGTGCCAGCAGCGAAAACCTGGGAGACAATCAGCCCCAGCATTTT
NA,TRBV5-1,TRBJ1-3,NA,CASSSTGASGNTIYF,TGCGCCAGCAGCTCAACAGGAGCCTCTGGAAACACCATATATTTT
NA,TRBV6-1,TRBJ2-3,NA,CASSDRASTDTQYF,TGTGCCAGCAGTGACCGGGCTAGCACAGATACGCAGTATTTT
NA,TRBV7-2,TRBJ1-4,NA,CASSLARFGEKLFF,TGTGCCAGCAGCTTAGCGCGGTTCGGTGAAAAACTGTTTTTT
TRBD1,TRBV5-1,TRBJ1-1,NA,CASSSGQGLGTEAFF,TGCGCCAGCAGCTCAGGACAGGGTCTCGGGACTGAAGCTTTCTTT
NA,TRBV5-1,TRBJ2-3,NA,CASSLDSPSTDTQYF,TGCGCCAGCAGCTTGGACAGCCCTAGCACAGATACGCAGTATTTT
NA,TRBV7-2,TRBJ1-1,NA,CASSLVPENTEAFF,TGTGCCAGCAGCTTAGTCCCGGAGAACACTGAAGCTTTCTTT
TRBD1,TRBV10-3,TRBJ1-2,NA,CAISEGQGHGYTF,TGTGCCATCAGTGAGGGACAGGGTCATGGCTACACCTTC
NA,TRBV12-1,TRBJ1-2,NA,CASSSPGARSSLNGYTF,TGTGCCAGCAGCTCCCCCGGGGCTCGGTCCTCGCTTAATGGCTACACCTTC
NA,TRBV10-3,TRBJ1-5,NA,CAITGDRNQPQHF,TGTGCCATCACCGGGGACCGCAATCAGCCCCAGCATTTT